The rows below give T cell receptor beta chains drawn from one sample of a study of cytotoxic CD8 clonotypes in ibrutinib-treated CLL. Data came from immunoSEQ multiplex PCR; TCRdb stores just in-frame clones and leaves some out. Among around 92,000 clones listed, about 74% were seen once. The input for sequencing was PBMCs, taken after 24 months of ibrutinib treatment. The receptors come from a human donor with chronic lymphocytic leukemia. The CDR3 runs from the conserved cysteine through the conserved F or W. A D gene is named only where the DNA matches it firmly. A clone size is listed for some rows: how often the clone was seen (once, few, many), or a class if it is expanded.

clone_size: -
d_call: -
j_call: TRBJ2-6
v_call: TRBV30
cdr3_nt: TGTGCCTGGAAGGCGGTGAACTCTGGGGCCAACGTCCTGACTTTC
cdr3_aa: CAWKAVNSGANVLTF

clone_size: -
d_call: -
j_call: TRBJ2-3
v_call: TRBV5-4
cdr3_nt: TGTGCCAGCAGCACTGGCTCCACAGATACGCAGTATTTT
cdr3_aa: CASSTGSTDTQYF

clone_size: -
d_call: -
j_call: TRBJ1-5
v_call: TRBV7-8
cdr3_nt: TGTGCCAGCAGCTTATACGGAGGCAGCAATCAGCCCCAGCATTTT
cdr3_aa: CASSLYGGSNQPQHF

clone_size: -
d_call: TRBD2
j_call: TRBJ2-1
v_call: TRBV7-3
cdr3_nt: TGTGCCAGCAGCCACGGGACTAGCGGCCTCAATGAGCAGTTCTTC
cdr3_aa: CASSHGTSGLNEQFF

clone_size: -
d_call: -
j_call: TRBJ2-1
v_call: TRBV30
cdr3_nt: TGTGCCTGGAGTGTATGGGGCGCAACCTACAATGAGCAGTTCTTC
cdr3_aa: CAWSVWGATYNEQFF

clone_size: -
d_call: TRBD1
j_call: TRBJ2-3
v_call: TRBV5-4
cdr3_nt: TGTGCCAGCAGCTCCTACCAGTTACAGGGGTCTAGCACAGATACGCAGTATTTT
cdr3_aa: CASSSYQLQGSSTDTQYF

clone_size: few
d_call: -
j_call: TRBJ1-2
v_call: TRBV5-1
cdr3_nt: TGCGCCAGCAGCTTCTCAGGGGCGGGTGGCTACACCTTC
cdr3_aa: CASSFSGAGGYTF

clone_size: -
d_call: -
j_call: TRBJ2-1
v_call: TRBV9
cdr3_nt: TGTGCCAGCAGCGTAGCTACTGGCAGACACAATGAGCAGTTCTTC
cdr3_aa: CASSVATGRHNEQFF

clone_size: -
d_call: -
j_call: TRBJ2-3
v_call: TRBV19
cdr3_nt: TGTGCCAGTAGTATAGTCGGGACCTCATCAGATACGCAGTATTTT
cdr3_aa: CASSIVGTSSDTQYF

clone_size: -
d_call: -
j_call: TRBJ2-1
v_call: TRBV4-1
cdr3_nt: TGCGCCAGCAGCCAAGACGCGGGAATTTCGCAGTTCTTC
cdr3_aa: CASSQDAGISQFF

clone_size: -
d_call: -
j_call: TRBJ1-3
v_call: TRBV19
cdr3_nt: TGTGCCAGTAGTGCCCCCGGGGCTGACGGCTCTGGAAACACCATATATTTT
cdr3_aa: CASSAPGADGSGNTIYF

clone_size: many
d_call: -
j_call: TRBJ1-2
v_call: TRBV28
cdr3_nt: TGTGCCAGCACCCGAGGGGGTACGGACTATGGCTACACCTTC
cdr3_aa: CASTRGGTDYGYTF

clone_size: -
d_call: -
j_call: TRBJ2-3
v_call: TRBV18
cdr3_nt: TGTGCCAGCTCACCACGGTTCGCACAGGTGTATACAGATACGCAGTATTTT
cdr3_aa: CASSPRFAQVYTDTQYF

clone_size: -
d_call: -
j_call: TRBJ1-1
v_call: TRBV6-5
cdr3_nt: TGTGCCAGCAGTTACGCCGCCCGGGACCCTGAAGCTTTCTTT
cdr3_aa: CASSYAARDPEAFF

clone_size: -
d_call: TRBD1
j_call: TRBJ2-7
v_call: TRBV19
cdr3_nt: TGTGCCAGTAGTTCGAGAGCCGGGACAGGGTCCTACGAGCAGTACTTC
cdr3_aa: CASSSRAGTGSYEQYF

clone_size: -
d_call: -
j_call: TRBJ1-4
v_call: TRBV28
cdr3_nt: TGTGCCAGCAGCCATAACCGACAGGATAATGAAAAACTGTTTTTT
cdr3_aa: CASSHNRQDNEKLFF

clone_size: -
d_call: -
j_call: TRBJ2-2
v_call: TRBV6-4
cdr3_nt: TGTGCCAGCAGTGACTCGAGGGCCCCCGGGGAGCTGTTTTTT
cdr3_aa: CASSDSRAPGELFF

clone_size: -
d_call: TRBD1
j_call: TRBJ1-1
v_call: TRBV7-2
cdr3_nt: TGTGCCAGCAGCCCGAGGACAGGGATTAACACTGAAGCTTTCTTT
cdr3_aa: CASSPRTGINTEAFF

clone_size: -
d_call: -
j_call: TRBJ2-2
v_call: TRBV11-2
cdr3_nt: TGTGCCAGCAGCTTAGATAGGCGTACCGGGGAGCTGTTTTTT
cdr3_aa: CASSLDRRTGELFF

clone_size: medium-sized
d_call: -
j_call: TRBJ2-1
v_call: TRBV7-2
cdr3_nt: TGTGCCAGCAGCCTCTGGGGGCACGATGAGCAGTTCTTC
cdr3_aa: CASSLWGHDEQFF

clone_size: -
d_call: -
j_call: TRBJ2-7
v_call: TRBV5-1
cdr3_nt: TGCGCCAGCAGCTTGGGGTCAGGGGATTCGAAGCAGTACTTC
cdr3_aa: CASSLGSGDSKQYF

clone_size: -
d_call: -
j_call: TRBJ1-5
v_call: TRBV5-5
cdr3_nt: TGTGCCAGCGGCTTGGGAGGAGGCAATCAGCCCCAGCATTTT
cdr3_aa: CASGLGGGNQPQHF

clone_size: few
d_call: -
j_call: TRBJ2-3
v_call: TRBV7-3
cdr3_nt: TGTGCCAGCAGCTACTTGTCCGATACGCAGTATTTT
cdr3_aa: CASSYLSDTQYF

clone_size: -
d_call: -
j_call: TRBJ1-1
v_call: TRBV28
cdr3_nt: TGTGCCAGCAGTGCTCGGGGAGAGAACACTGAAGCTTTCTTT
cdr3_aa: CASSARGENTEAFF

clone_size: -
d_call: -
j_call: TRBJ2-1
v_call: TRBV29-1
cdr3_nt: TGCAGCGTTGTTGTCAGGGACACCTACAATGAGCAGTTCTTC
cdr3_aa: CSVVVRDTYNEQFF

clone_size: -
d_call: -
j_call: TRBJ1-6
v_call: TRBV5-1
cdr3_nt: TGCGCCAGCAGCTTTGAGACGGGCTATAATTCACCCCTCCACTTT
cdr3_aa: CASSFETGYNSPLHF

clone_size: -
d_call: -
j_call: TRBJ2-7
v_call: TRBV6-5
cdr3_nt: TGTGCCAGCAGTTACGATGGGGCGTCCTACGAGCAGTACTTC
cdr3_aa: CASSYDGASYEQYF

clone_size: -
d_call: TRBD1
j_call: TRBJ1-2
v_call: TRBV15
cdr3_nt: TGTGCCACCAGCAAACAGGGGAGCTATGGCTACACCTTC
cdr3_aa: CATSKQGSYGYTF

clone_size: -
d_call: -
j_call: TRBJ2-2
v_call: TRBV2
cdr3_nt: TGTGCCAGCATCTTCCAGGGGCAAACCGGGGAGCTGTTTTTT
cdr3_aa: CASIFQGQTGELFF

clone_size: -
d_call: -
j_call: TRBJ2-7
v_call: TRBV10-1
cdr3_nt: TGCGCCAGCAGTGATCGCTCTTATACAGCCTCCTACGAGCAGTACTTC
cdr3_aa: CASSDRSYTASYEQYF

clone_size: -
d_call: -
j_call: TRBJ2-5
v_call: TRBV27
cdr3_nt: TGTGCCAGCAGTATTGATTCGAGGGTGGCGGTGGAGACCCAGTACTTC
cdr3_aa: CASSIDSRVAVETQYF

clone_size: -
d_call: TRBD1
j_call: TRBJ2-7
v_call: TRBV29-1
cdr3_nt: TGCAGCGGTAGGACAGGCCACGAGCAGTACTTC
cdr3_aa: CSGRTGHEQYF

clone_size: -
d_call: -
j_call: TRBJ2-3
v_call: TRBV7-6
cdr3_nt: TGTGCCAGCAGCTTAGCGGGCCTCGATGATACGCAGTATTTT
cdr3_aa: CASSLAGLDDTQYF

clone_size: few
d_call: -
j_call: TRBJ2-5
v_call: TRBV7-2
cdr3_nt: TGTGCCAGCAGCTTAGTGGGCAGGGGAGAGACCCAGTACTTC
cdr3_aa: CASSLVGRGETQYF

clone_size: few
d_call: -
j_call: TRBJ2-1
v_call: TRBV6-6
cdr3_nt: TGTGCCAGCACCGGGGATGCTTCCTACAATGAGCAGTTCTTC
cdr3_aa: CASTGDASYNEQFF

clone_size: few
d_call: -
j_call: TRBJ2-1
v_call: TRBV25-1
cdr3_nt: TGTGCCAGCAGTGGATTGGGGGCCTACAATGAGCAGTTCTTC
cdr3_aa: CASSGLGAYNEQFF

clone_size: -
d_call: -
j_call: TRBJ2-7
v_call: TRBV6-1
cdr3_nt: TGTGCCAGCAGTGAGCCTCGCTACGAGCAGTACTTC
cdr3_aa: CASSEPRYEQYF

clone_size: -
d_call: -
j_call: TRBJ2-5
v_call: TRBV29-1
cdr3_nt: TGCAGCGTTGAAGATCACGGGAGGGGGCGAGAGACCCAGTACTTC
cdr3_aa: CSVEDHGRGRETQYF

clone_size: -
d_call: -
j_call: TRBJ2-5
v_call: TRBV7-6
cdr3_nt: TGTGCCAGCAGCCACCCAGACCTTGTCCTCCAAGAGACCCAGTACTTC
cdr3_aa: CASSHPDLVLQETQYF

clone_size: -
d_call: TRBD1
j_call: TRBJ2-7
v_call: TRBV29-1
cdr3_nt: TGCAGCGGCCCGGACAGGTACGAGCAGTACTTC
cdr3_aa: CSGPDRYEQYF

clone_size: -
d_call: -
j_call: TRBJ2-5
v_call: TRBV11-1
cdr3_nt: TGTGCCAGCAGCTTAGGTTCTGAGACCCAGTACTTC
cdr3_aa: CASSLGSETQYF

clone_size: -
d_call: -
j_call: TRBJ2-4
v_call: TRBV28
cdr3_nt: TGTGCCAGCAGTGACATTACCCGAGTAGCCAGCCTTCAGTACTTC
cdr3_aa: CASSDITRVASLQYF

clone_size: -
d_call: TRBD2
j_call: TRBJ2-3
v_call: TRBV5-1
cdr3_nt: TGCGCCAGCAGCCAACCATCTATGGGAGGGTCAGATACGCAGTATTTT
cdr3_aa: CASSQPSMGGSDTQYF

clone_size: -
d_call: TRBD1
j_call: TRBJ2-2
v_call: TRBV18
cdr3_nt: TGTGCCAGTTCACCAACCGGGACAGGGGTGCAGACCGGGGAGCTGTTTTTT
cdr3_aa: CASSPTGTGVQTGELFF

clone_size: many
d_call: -
j_call: TRBJ1-1
v_call: TRBV2
cdr3_nt: TGTGCCAGCAGTGAGAGAGACACTGAAGCTTTCTTT
cdr3_aa: CASSERDTEAFF